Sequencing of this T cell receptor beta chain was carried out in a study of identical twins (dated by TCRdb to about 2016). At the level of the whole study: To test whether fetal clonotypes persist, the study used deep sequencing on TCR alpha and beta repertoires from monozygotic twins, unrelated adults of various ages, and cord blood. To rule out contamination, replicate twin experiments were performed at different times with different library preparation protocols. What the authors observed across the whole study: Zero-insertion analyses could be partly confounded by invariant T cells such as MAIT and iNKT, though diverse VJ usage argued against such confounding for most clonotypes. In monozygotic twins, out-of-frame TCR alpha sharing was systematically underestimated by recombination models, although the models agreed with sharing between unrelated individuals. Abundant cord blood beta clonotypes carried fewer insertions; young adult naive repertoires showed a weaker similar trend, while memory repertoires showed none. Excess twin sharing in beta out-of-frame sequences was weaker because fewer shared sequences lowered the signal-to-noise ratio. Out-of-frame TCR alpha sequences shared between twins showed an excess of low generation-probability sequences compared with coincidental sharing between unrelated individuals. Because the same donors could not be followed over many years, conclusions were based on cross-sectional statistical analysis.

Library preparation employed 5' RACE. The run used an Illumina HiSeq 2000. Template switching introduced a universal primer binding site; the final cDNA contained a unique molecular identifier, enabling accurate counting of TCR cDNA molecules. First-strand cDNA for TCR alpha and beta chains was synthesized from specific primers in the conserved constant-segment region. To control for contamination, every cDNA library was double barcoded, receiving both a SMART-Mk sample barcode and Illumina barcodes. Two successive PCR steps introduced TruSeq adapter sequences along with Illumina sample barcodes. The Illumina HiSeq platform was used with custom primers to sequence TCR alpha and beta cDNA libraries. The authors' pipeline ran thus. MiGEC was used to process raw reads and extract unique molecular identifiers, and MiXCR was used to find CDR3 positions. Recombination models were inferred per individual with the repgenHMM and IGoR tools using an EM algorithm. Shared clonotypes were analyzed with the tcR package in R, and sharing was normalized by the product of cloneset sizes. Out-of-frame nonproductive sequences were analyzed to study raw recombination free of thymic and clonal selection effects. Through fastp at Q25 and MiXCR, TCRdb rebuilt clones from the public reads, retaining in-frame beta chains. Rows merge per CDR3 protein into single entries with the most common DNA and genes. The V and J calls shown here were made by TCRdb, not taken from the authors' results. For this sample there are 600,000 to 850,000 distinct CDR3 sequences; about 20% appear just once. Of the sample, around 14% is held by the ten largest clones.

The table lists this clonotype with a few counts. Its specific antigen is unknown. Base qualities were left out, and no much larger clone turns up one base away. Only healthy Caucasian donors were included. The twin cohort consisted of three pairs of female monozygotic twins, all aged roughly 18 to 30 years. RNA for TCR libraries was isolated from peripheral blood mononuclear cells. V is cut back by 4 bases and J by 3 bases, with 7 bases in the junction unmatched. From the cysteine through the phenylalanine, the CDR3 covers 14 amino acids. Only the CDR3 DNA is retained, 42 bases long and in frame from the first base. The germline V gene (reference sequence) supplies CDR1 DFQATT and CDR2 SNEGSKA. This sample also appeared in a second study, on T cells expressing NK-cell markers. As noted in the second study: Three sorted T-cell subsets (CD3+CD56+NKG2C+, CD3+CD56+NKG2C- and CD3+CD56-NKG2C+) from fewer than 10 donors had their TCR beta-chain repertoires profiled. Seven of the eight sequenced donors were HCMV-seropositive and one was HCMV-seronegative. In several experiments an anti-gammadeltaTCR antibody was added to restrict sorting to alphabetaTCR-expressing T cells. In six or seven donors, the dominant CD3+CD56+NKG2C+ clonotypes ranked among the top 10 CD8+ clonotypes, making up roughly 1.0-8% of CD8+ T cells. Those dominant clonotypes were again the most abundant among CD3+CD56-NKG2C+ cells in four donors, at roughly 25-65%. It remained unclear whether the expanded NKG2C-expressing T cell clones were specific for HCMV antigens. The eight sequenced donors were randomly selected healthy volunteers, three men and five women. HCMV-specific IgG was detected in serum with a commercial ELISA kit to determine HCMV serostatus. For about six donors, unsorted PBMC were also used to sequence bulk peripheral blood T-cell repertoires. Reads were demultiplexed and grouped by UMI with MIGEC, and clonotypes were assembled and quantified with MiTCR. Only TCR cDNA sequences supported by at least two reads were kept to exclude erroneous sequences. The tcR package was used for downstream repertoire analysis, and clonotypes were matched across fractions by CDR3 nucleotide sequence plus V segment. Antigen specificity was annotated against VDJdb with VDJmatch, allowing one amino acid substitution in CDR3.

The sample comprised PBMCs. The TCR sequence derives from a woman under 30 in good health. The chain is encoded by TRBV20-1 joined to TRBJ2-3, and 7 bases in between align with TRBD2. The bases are TGCAGTGCTATACCCAGCGGGGAGACAGATACGCAGTATTTT. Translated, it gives CSAIPSGETDTQYF.